This TCR beta chain originates from a study of blood T cell repertoires in COVID-19. CDR3 length equals 13 residues. Germline loops: CDR1 MNHEY, CDR2 SVGEGT. V was pared by 6 bases and J by 1 base, with 9 bases between. Authors' data handling: Nucleated cell counts were estimated from reference gene primer amplification. The data were produced by immunoSEQ multiplex PCR, yet TCRdb's version contains in-frame clones alone and is incomplete. V and J calls and clone size are as listed in that table; D and trimming were resolved from the DNA. Seen here are about 74,000 clones, approximately 80% observed once, and the top ten hold 13%.

This sequence was found in a human donor in a cohort sampled during active COVID-19. Sequenced material: peripheral blood. V usage is TRBV6-2 or TRBV6-3 and J usage is TRBJ1-2, with a tentative D call TRBD1 (5 bases). The CDR3 here is CASSQDINYGYTF. The CDR3 region has the DNA TGTGCCAGCAGCCAGGACATTAACTATGGCTACACCTTC.